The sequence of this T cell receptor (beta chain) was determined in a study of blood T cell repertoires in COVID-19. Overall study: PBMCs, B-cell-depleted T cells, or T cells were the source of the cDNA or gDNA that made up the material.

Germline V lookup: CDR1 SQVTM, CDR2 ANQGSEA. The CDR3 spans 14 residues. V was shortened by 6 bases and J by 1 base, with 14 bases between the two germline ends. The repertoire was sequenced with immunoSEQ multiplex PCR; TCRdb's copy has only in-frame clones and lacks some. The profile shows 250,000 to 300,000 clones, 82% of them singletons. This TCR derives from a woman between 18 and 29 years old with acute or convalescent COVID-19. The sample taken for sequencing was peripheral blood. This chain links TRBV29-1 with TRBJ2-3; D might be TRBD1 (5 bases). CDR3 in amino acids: CSVDKGSGTDTQYF. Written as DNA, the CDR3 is TGCAGCGTGGACAAGGGTTCCGGCACAGATACGCAGTATTTT.